The rows below give T cell receptor beta chains drawn from one sample of a study of cytomegalovirus exposure and HLA in healthy donors. The repertoire was sequenced with immunoSEQ multiplex PCR; TCRdb's copy has only in-frame clones and lacks some. This sample's table reports 65,000 to 90,000 clones. The sample consisted of PBMCs. Source of these receptors: a female donor in good health and CMV-seropositive. CDR3s include the opening cysteine and the closing phenylalanine or tryptophan. A D gene is named only where the DNA matches it firmly.

cdr3_length: 12
v_call: TRBV28
d_call: NA
j_call: TRBJ1-4
cdr3_aa: CASRPAGTRVFF

cdr3_length: 16
v_call: TRBV7-9
d_call: TRBD1
j_call: TRBJ1-2
cdr3_aa: CASSSVSYRTGGGYTF

cdr3_length: 15
v_call: TRBV19
d_call: NA
j_call: TRBJ2-3
cdr3_aa: CASSMFQGSTDTQYF

cdr3_length: 15
v_call: TRBV28
d_call: TRBD1
j_call: TRBJ1-2
cdr3_aa: CASSLGTGGVYGYTF

cdr3_length: 13
v_call: TRBV5-1
d_call: NA
j_call: TRBJ1-2
cdr3_aa: CASSLMQSSGYTF

cdr3_length: 16
v_call: TRBV7-9
d_call: NA
j_call: TRBJ2-1
cdr3_aa: CASSLQGSTIYNEQFF

cdr3_length: 13
v_call: TRBV9
d_call: NA
j_call: TRBJ2-2
cdr3_aa: CASNGGNTGELFF

cdr3_length: 14
v_call: TRBV30
d_call: NA
j_call: TRBJ2-7
cdr3_aa: CAWRRADYSYEQYF

cdr3_length: 15
v_call: TRBV6-6
d_call: TRBD2
j_call: TRBJ2-7
cdr3_aa: CASSSLREVSYEQYF

cdr3_length: 14
v_call: TRBV6-5
d_call: TRBD1
j_call: TRBJ1-3
cdr3_aa: CASSYGTGGNTIYF

cdr3_length: 15
v_call: TRBV11-1
d_call: TRBD1
j_call: TRBJ1-4
cdr3_aa: CASSPGDSRREKLFF

cdr3_length: 14
v_call: TRBV6-5
d_call: NA
j_call: TRBJ1-1
cdr3_aa: CASSYSGENTEAFF

cdr3_length: 11
v_call: TRBV7-2
d_call: NA
j_call: TRBJ1-1
cdr3_aa: CASSQGYEAFF

cdr3_length: 11
v_call: TRBV10-3
d_call: NA
j_call: TRBJ2-4
cdr3_aa: CAISEGQTKYF

cdr3_length: 19
v_call: TRBV7-3
d_call: TRBD2
j_call: TRBJ2-1
cdr3_aa: CASSLLVVAGALSDNEQFF

cdr3_length: 16
v_call: TRBV7-8
d_call: NA
j_call: TRBJ2-1
cdr3_aa: CASSLRTRGNYNEQFF

cdr3_length: 16
v_call: TRBV4-3
d_call: TRBD1
j_call: TRBJ2-5
cdr3_aa: CASSQGSDRPQETQYF

cdr3_length: 12
v_call: TRBV19
d_call: TRBD1
j_call: TRBJ1-1
cdr3_aa: CASSAQGAGAFF

cdr3_length: 17
v_call: TRBV4-1
d_call: NA
j_call: TRBJ1-2
cdr3_aa: CASSPLGQSPTYYGYTF

cdr3_length: 15
v_call: TRBV7-2
d_call: TRBD2
j_call: TRBJ2-3
cdr3_aa: CASSLAGGITDTQYF

cdr3_length: 16
v_call: TRBV6-1
d_call: NA
j_call: TRBJ2-1
cdr3_aa: CASSELGGRGRDEQFF

cdr3_length: 14
v_call: TRBV18
d_call: TRBD1
j_call: TRBJ1-5
cdr3_aa: CASSLGTGDQPQHF

cdr3_length: 13
v_call: TRBV30
d_call: NA
j_call: TRBJ1-5
cdr3_aa: CAWSPGSNQPQHF

cdr3_length: 14
v_call: TRBV7-9
d_call: NA
j_call: TRBJ2-7
cdr3_aa: CASSFSGTHYEQYF

cdr3_length: 16
v_call: TRBV7-9
d_call: TRBD2
j_call: TRBJ2-1
cdr3_aa: CASMTASGKSYNEQFF

cdr3_length: 15
v_call: TRBV19
d_call: TRBD1
j_call: TRBJ1-1
cdr3_aa: CASSMQGGFGTEAFF

cdr3_length: 15
v_call: TRBV6-1
d_call: NA
j_call: TRBJ1-4
cdr3_aa: CASFPGPTFGEKLFF

cdr3_length: 14
v_call: TRBV4-1
d_call: TRBD1
j_call: TRBJ1-5
cdr3_aa: CASSQDGTGGAQHF

cdr3_length: 13
v_call: TRBV30
d_call: NA
j_call: TRBJ1-3
cdr3_aa: CAWSGGVGNTIYF

cdr3_length: 17
v_call: TRBV9
d_call: TRBD1
j_call: TRBJ2-6
cdr3_aa: CASRRTGGVSGANVLTF

cdr3_length: 14
v_call: TRBV4-3
d_call: TRBD2
j_call: TRBJ2-5
cdr3_aa: CASSQTLAAETQYF

cdr3_length: 16
v_call: TRBV2
d_call: NA
j_call: TRBJ1-4
cdr3_aa: CASSEGGAGPNEKLFF

cdr3_length: 13
v_call: TRBV30
d_call: NA
j_call: TRBJ1-1
cdr3_aa: CAWSLQGVTEAFF

cdr3_length: 15
v_call: TRBV28
d_call: TRBD1
j_call: TRBJ1-3
cdr3_aa: CASSSAGGYGNTIYF

cdr3_length: 14
v_call: TRBV18
d_call: NA
j_call: TRBJ2-1
cdr3_aa: CASSPPGAGNEQFF

cdr3_length: 15
v_call: TRBV4-2
d_call: NA
j_call: TRBJ2-6
cdr3_aa: CASSQQGSGANVLTF

cdr3_length: 14
v_call: TRBV7-9
d_call: TRBD1
j_call: TRBJ1-5
cdr3_aa: CASSSQGGNQPQHF

cdr3_length: 15
v_call: TRBV27
d_call: NA
j_call: TRBJ1-2
cdr3_aa: CASSLSHGARAGYTF

cdr3_length: 14
v_call: TRBV10-3
d_call: NA
j_call: TRBJ2-7
cdr3_aa: CAISESGGQGEQYF

cdr3_length: 15
v_call: TRBV6-5
d_call: NA
j_call: TRBJ1-3
cdr3_aa: CASALTADSGNTIYF

cdr3_length: 16
v_call: TRBV27
d_call: TRBD2
j_call: TRBJ2-7
cdr3_aa: CASSLASGTSVYEQYF

cdr3_length: 17
v_call: TRBV4-1
d_call: NA
j_call: TRBJ1-6
cdr3_aa: CASSQDNRHNHNSPLHF

cdr3_length: 13
v_call: TRBV7-3
d_call: NA
j_call: TRBJ1-1
cdr3_aa: CASSRGKNTEAFF

cdr3_length: 13
v_call: TRBV7-2
d_call: NA
j_call: TRBJ1-6
cdr3_aa: CASRTGFNSPLHF

cdr3_length: 12
v_call: TRBV29-1
d_call: TRBD1
j_call: TRBJ2-5
cdr3_aa: CSVNRQGETQYF

cdr3_length: 14
v_call: TRBV7-9
d_call: NA
j_call: TRBJ2-5
cdr3_aa: CASSLAGGGETQYF

cdr3_length: 13
v_call: TRBV5-1
d_call: NA
j_call: TRBJ1-1
cdr3_aa: CASSLGTGEEAFF

cdr3_length: 11
v_call: TRBV28
d_call: NA
j_call: TRBJ1-6
cdr3_aa: CASSPGSPLHF

cdr3_length: 14
v_call: TRBV19
d_call: TRBD2
j_call: TRBJ2-3
cdr3_aa: CASSMGLTTDTQYF

cdr3_length: 14
v_call: TRBV30
d_call: TRBD1
j_call: TRBJ1-1
cdr3_aa: CAWRDRDRVTEAFF

cdr3_length: 17
v_call: TRBV11-2
d_call: NA
j_call: TRBJ2-7
cdr3_aa: CASSLENSIQRSYEQYF

cdr3_length: 14
v_call: TRBV7-6
d_call: NA
j_call: TRBJ1-2
cdr3_aa: CASSLGSGVRGYTF

cdr3_length: 15
v_call: TRBV30
d_call: TRBD2
j_call: TRBJ2-3
cdr3_aa: CAGSFGGSSTDTQYF

cdr3_length: 15
v_call: TRBV28
d_call: NA
j_call: TRBJ1-1
cdr3_aa: CASSTPPGMNTEAFF

cdr3_length: 14
v_call: TRBV4-3
d_call: NA
j_call: TRBJ2-7
cdr3_aa: CASSAYGGNYEQYF

cdr3_length: 17
v_call: TRBV9
d_call: NA
j_call: TRBJ1-2
cdr3_aa: CASSDRPGEPIVYGYTF

cdr3_length: 15
v_call: TRBV7-2
d_call: TRBD2
j_call: TRBJ2-7
cdr3_aa: CASSLGLAYSYEQYF